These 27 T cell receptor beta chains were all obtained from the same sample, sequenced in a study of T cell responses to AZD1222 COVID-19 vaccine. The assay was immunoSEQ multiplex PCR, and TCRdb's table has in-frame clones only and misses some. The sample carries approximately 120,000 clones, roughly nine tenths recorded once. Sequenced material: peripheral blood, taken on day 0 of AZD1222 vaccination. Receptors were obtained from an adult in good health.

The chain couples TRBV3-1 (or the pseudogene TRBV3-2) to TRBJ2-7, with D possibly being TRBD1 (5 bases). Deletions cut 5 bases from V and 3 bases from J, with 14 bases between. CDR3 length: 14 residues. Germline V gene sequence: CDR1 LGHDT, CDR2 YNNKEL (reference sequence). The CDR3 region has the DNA TGTGCCAGCAGCTCCGCAGGGTTGGTCTACGAGCAGTACTTC. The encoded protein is CASSSAGLVYEQYF.

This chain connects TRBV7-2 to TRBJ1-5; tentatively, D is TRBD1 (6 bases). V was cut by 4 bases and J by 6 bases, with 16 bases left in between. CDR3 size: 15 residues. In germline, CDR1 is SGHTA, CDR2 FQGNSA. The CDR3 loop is CASSSTGLRGQPQHF. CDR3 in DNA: TGTGCCAGCAGCTCCACAGGGCTCAGGGGTCAGCCCCAGCATTTT.

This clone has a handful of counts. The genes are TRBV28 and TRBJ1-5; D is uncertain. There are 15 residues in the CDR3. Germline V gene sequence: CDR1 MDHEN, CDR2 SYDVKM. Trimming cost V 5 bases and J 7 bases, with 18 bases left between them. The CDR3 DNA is TGTGCCAGCAGTCCCAATACCAAGGGTCCCCAGCCCCAGCATTTT. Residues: CASSPNTKGPQPQHF.

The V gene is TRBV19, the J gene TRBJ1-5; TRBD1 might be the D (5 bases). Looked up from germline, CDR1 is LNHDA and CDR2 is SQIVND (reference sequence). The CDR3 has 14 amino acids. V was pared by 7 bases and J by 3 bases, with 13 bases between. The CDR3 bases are TGTGCCAGTAAGAAAGGGGATTTCAATCAGCCCCAGCATTTT. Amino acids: CASKKGDFNQPQHF.

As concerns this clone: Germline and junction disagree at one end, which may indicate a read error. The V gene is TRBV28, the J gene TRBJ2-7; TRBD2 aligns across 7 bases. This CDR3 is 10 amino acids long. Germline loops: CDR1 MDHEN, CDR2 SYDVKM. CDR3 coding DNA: TGTGTCAGCGGGGACCACGAGCAGTACTTC. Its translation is CVSGDHEQYF. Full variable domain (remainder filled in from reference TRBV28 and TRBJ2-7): DVKVTQSSRYLVKRTGEKVFLECVQDMDHENMFWYRQDPGLGLRLIYFSYDVKMKEKGDIPEGYSVSREKKERFSLILESASTNQTSMYLCVSGDHEQYFGPGTRLTVT.

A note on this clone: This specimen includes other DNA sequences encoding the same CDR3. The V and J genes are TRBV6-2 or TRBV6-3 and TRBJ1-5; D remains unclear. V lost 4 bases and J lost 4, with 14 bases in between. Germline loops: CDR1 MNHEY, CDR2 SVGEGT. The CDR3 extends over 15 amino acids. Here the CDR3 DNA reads TGTGCCAGCAGTTCAGGACGGCAAATTAATCAGCCCCAGCATTTT. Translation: CASSSGRQINQPQHF.

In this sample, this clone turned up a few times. The CDR3 protein is CASSQEARFQETQYF. In DNA form, the CDR3 reads TGCGCCAGCAGCCAAGAGGCGCGCTTCCAAGAGACCCAGTACTTC. This rearrangement joins TRBV4-3 to TRBJ2-5; unclear D gene. Trimming took 0 bases from V and 1 from J, leaving 9 bases between them. From germline, CDR1 is LGHNA and CDR2 YSLEER. This CDR3 is 15 amino acids long.

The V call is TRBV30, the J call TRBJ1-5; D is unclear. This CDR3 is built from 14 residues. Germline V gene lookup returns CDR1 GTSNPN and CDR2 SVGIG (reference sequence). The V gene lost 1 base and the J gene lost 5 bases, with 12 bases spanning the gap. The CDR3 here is CAWSGGSTDQPQHF. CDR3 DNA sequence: TGTGCCTGGAGTGGGGGAAGCACGGATCAGCCCCAGCATTTT.

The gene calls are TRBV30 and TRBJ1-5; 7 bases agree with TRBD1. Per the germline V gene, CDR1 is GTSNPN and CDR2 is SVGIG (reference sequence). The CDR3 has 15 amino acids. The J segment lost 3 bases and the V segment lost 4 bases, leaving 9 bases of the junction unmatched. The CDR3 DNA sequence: TGTGCCTGGAACGAGGGGACAGCCGACAATCAGCCCCAGCATTTT. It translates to CAWNEGTADNQPQHF.

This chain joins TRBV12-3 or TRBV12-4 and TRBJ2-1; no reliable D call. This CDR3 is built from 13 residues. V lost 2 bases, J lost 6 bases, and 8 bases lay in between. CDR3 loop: CASSLYLGNEQFF. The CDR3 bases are TGTGCCAGCAGTTTATATCTTGGCAATGAGCAGTTCTTC.

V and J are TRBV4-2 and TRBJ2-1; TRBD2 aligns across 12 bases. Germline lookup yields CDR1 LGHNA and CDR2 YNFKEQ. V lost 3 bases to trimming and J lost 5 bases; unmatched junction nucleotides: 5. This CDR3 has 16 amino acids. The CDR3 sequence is CASSQLRLAGDNEQFF. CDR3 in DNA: TGTGCCAGCAGCCAGCTCCGACTAGCGGGAGACAATGAGCAGTTCTTC.

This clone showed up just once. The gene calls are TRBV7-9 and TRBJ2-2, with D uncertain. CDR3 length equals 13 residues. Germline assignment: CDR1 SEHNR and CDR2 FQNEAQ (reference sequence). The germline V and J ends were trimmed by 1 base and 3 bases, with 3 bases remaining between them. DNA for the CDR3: TGTGCCAGCAGCTTAGTAGACACCGGGGAGCTGTTTTTT. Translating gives CASSLVDTGELFF.

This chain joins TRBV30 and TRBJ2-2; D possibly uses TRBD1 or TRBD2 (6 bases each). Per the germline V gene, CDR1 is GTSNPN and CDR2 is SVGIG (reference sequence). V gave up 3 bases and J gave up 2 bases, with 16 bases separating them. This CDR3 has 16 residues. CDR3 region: CAWRPPGAPNTGELFF. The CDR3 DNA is TGTGCCTGGAGGCCTCCGGGGGCCCCAAACACCGGGGAGCTGTTTTTT.

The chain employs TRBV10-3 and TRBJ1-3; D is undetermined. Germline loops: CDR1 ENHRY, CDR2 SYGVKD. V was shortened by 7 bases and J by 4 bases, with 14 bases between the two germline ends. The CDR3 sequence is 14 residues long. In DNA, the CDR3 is TGTGCCATCAAGGAGACGGCAGCCGGAAACACCATATATTTT. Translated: CAIKETAAGNTIYF.

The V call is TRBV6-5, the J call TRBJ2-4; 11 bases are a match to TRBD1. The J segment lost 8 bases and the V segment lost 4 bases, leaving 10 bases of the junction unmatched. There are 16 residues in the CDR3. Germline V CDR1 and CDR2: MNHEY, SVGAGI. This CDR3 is CASSFTDRGLGDIQYF. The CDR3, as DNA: TGTGCCAGCAGTTTTACGGACAGGGGGCTTGGGGACATTCAGTACTTC.

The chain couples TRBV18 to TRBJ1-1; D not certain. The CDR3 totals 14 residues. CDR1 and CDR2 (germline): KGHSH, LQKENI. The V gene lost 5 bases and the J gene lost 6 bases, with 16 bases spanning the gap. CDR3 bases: TGTGCCAGCTCATCCGACGGGGTAGTGGCTGAAGCTTTCTTT. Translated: CASSSDGVVAEAFF.

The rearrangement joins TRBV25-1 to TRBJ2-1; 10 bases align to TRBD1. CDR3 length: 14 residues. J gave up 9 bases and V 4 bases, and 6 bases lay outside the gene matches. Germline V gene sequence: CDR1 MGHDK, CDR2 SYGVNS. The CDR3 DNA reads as TGTGCCAGCAGTGTGGACAGGGGGGATGGTGAGCAGTTCTTC. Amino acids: CASSVDRGDGEQFF.

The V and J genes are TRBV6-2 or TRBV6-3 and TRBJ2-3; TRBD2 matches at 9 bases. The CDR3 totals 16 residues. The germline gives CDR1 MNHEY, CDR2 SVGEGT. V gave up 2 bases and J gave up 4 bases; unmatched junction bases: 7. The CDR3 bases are TGTGCCAGCAGTTACCACCGAACTAGCGGGTCAGATACGCAGTATTTT. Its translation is CASSYHRTSGSDTQYF.

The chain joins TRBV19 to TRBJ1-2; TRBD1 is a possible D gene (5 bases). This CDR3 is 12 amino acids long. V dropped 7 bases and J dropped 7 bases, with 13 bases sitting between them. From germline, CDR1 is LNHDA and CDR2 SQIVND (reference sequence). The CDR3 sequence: CASKGGASGYTF. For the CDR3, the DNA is TGTGCCAGTAAAGGAGGGGCCAGTGGCTACACCTTC.

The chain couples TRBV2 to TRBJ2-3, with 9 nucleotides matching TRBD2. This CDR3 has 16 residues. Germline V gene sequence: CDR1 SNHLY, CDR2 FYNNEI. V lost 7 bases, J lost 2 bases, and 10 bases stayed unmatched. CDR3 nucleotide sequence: TGTGCCAGCACGGCTAGCGGGACCCCTATCACAGATACGCAGTATTTT. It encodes CASTASGTPITDTQYF.

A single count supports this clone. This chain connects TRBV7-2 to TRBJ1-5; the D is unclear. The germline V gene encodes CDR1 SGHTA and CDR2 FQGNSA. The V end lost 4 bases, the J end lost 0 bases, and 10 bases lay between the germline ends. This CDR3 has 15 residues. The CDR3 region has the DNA TGTGCCAGCAGCTCCCAGACTTATAGCAATCAGCCCCAGCATTTT. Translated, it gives CASSSQTYSNQPQHF.

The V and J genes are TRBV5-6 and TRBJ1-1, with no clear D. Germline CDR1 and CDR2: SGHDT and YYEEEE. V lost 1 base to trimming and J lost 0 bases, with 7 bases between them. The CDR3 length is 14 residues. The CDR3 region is CASSLFPMNTEAFF. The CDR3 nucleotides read TGTGCCAGCAGCTTGTTCCCGATGAACACTGAAGCTTTCTTT.

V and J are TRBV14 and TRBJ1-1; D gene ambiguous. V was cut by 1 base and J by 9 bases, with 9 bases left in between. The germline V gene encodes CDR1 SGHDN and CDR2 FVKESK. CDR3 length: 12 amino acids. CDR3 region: CASSQAGTQAFF. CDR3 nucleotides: TGTGCCAGCAGCCAAGCAGGAACTCAAGCTTTCTTT.

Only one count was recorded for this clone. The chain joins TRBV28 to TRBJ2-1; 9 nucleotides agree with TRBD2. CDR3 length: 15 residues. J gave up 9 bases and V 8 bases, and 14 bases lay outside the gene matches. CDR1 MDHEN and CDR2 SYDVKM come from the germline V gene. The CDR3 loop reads CASALSGSWVVEQFF. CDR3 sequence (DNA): TGTGCCAGCGCCCTTAGCGGGAGCTGGGTAGTTGAGCAGTTCTTC.

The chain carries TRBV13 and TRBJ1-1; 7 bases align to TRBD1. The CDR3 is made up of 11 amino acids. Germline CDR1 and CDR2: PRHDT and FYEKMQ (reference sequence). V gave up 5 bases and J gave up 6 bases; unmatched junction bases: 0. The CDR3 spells CASSGTAEAFF. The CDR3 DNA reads TGTGCCAGCAGCGGGACAGCTGAAGCTTTCTTT. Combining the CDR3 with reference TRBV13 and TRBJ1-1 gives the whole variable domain AAGVIQSPRHLIKEKRETATLKCYPIPRHDTVYWYQQGPGQDPQFLISFYEKMQSDKGSIPDRFSAQQFSDYHSELNMSSLELGDSALYFCASSGTAEAFFGQGTRLTVV.

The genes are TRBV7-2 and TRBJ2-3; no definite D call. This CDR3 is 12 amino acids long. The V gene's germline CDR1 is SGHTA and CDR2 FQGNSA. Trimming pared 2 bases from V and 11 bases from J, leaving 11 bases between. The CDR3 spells CASSLSSPKQYF. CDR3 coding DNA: TGTGCCAGCAGCTTATCGAGTCCTAAGCAGTATTTT.

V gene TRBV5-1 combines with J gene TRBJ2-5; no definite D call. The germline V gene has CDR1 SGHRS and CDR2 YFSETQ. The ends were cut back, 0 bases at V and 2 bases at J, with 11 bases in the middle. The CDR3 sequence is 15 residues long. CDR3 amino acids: CASSLEGRSQETQYF. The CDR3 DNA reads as TGCGCCAGCAGCTTGGAGGGTCGCTCACAAGAGACCCAGTACTTC.